A single sample is the source of the 10 T cell receptor beta chains below, sequenced in a study of ipilimumab plus nivolumab after autologous stem cell transplantation. Assay: immunoSEQ multiplex PCR; the TCRdb copy retains only in-frame clones and omits some. Counted here are roughly 3,000 clones, around 84% occurring once; the ten biggest clones make up 9.5% to 13%. The material sequenced was PBMCs, taken in a trial of ipilimumab plus nivolumab as post-transplant consolidation. The receptors were gathered from a male donor with multiple myeloma.

The V gene is TRBV4-1, the J gene TRBJ2-1; D gene unclear. Trimming removed 0 bases from V and 10 bases from J, with 19 bases in between. The CDR3 has 16 amino acids. Germline V gives CDR1 MGHRA, CDR2 YSYEKL. The CDR3 reads CASSQEARYRAAEQFF. In DNA form, the CDR3 reads TGCGCCAGCAGCCAAGAGGCCCGGTATCGGGCCGCGGAGCAGTTCTTC.

The gene calls are TRBV1 and TRBJ1-5. TRBV1 is an annotated pseudogene. The CDR3 has 20 amino acids. The CDR3 loop is CTSSQEWSTASGGSNQPQHF. The CDR3 DNA follows: TGCACCAGCAGCCAAGAATGGTCTACGGCGTCGGGGGGAAGCAATCAGCCCCAGCATTTT.

This clone was recorded a few times. This chain uses TRBV2 with TRBJ1-2, with TRBD1 identical over 7 bases. The ends lost 4 bases at V and 2 bases at J; junction bases unmatched: 4. This CDR3 is built from 14 residues. Germline V gene data show CDR1 as SNHLY and CDR2 as FYNNEI. Here the CDR3 reads CASSVAQGNYGYTF. Here the CDR3 DNA reads TGTGCCAGCAGTGTCGCACAGGGGAACTATGGCTACACCTTC.

With regard to this clone: Only one base separates this from a far larger clonotype, so it likely reflects a read error. The rearrangement joins TRBV4-2 to TRBJ2-7; possible D gene TRBD2, 6 bases. This CDR3 comprises 13 residues. Trimming stripped 3 bases from V and 6 bases from J, with 12 bases between. Germline values: CDR1 LGHNA, CDR2 YNFKEQ. The CDR3 DNA sequence: TGTGCCAGCAGCCATTCCGGGGAGGCCGAGCAGTACTTC. This translates into CASSHSGEAEQYF.

This clone was seen just once. V gene TRBV9 combines with J gene TRBJ1-3; D is uncertain. CDR3 length equals 18 residues. V lost 0 bases and J lost 0, with 16 bases in between. Germline V gives CDR1 SGDLS, CDR2 YYNGEE. CDR3: CASSVGREGKSSGNTIYF. CDR3 in DNA: TGTGCCAGCAGCGTAGGGAGGGAGGGCAAGAGCTCTGGAAACACCATATATTTT.

This clone was detected only once. This chain connects TRBV19 to TRBJ1-2; unclear D gene. V lost 6 bases and J 4 bases, leaving 9 bases between the germline ends. The CDR3 runs to 12 residues. Germline CDR1 LNHDA, CDR2 SQIVND (reference sequence). The CDR3 loop reads CASSLTSYGYTF. Here the CDR3 DNA reads TGTGCCAGTAGCTTAACGAGCTATGGCTACACCTTC.

V and J are TRBV2 and TRBJ1-1; tentative D call: TRBD1 (5 bases). Deletions cut 6 bases from V and 1 base from J, with 12 bases between. CDR1 is SNHLY and CDR2 is FYNNEI in the germline V gene. The length of the CDR3 is 14 residues. CDR3: CASSRSGPNTEAFF. In nucleotides, the CDR3 is TGTGCCAGCAGCAGATCGGGACCGAACACTGAAGCTTTCTTT.

The V and J genes are TRBV11-3 and TRBJ1-1; D may be TRBD1 (6 bases). V gave up 5 bases and J gave up 2 bases, with 12 bases separating them. The CDR3 runs 14 residues. In germline, CDR1 is SGHNT, CDR2 YENEEA. CDR3 loop: CASSTGGANTEAFF. As DNA, the CDR3 is TGTGCCAGCAGCACCGGGGGGGCCAACACTGAAGCTTTCTTT.

V usage is TRBV30 and J usage is TRBJ2-5; the match to TRBD2 covers 10 bases. Germline V gene sequence: CDR1 GTSNPN, CDR2 SVGIG (reference sequence). Trimming cost V 2 bases and J 7 bases; bases outside gene matches: 13. This CDR3 contains 16 residues. CDR3 protein: CAWSPRSSGGLGTQYF. CDR3 nucleotides: TGTGCCTGGAGTCCCCGATCTAGCGGGGGTCTAGGGACCCAGTACTTC.

J is TRBJ1-2 and V is TRBV6-1, with unresolved D. CDR1 MNHNS and CDR2 SASEGT come from the germline V gene. The CDR3 is 13 amino acids. Trimming pared 2 bases from V and 2 bases from J, leaving 6 bases between. CDR3 sequence: CASSELWNYGYTF. DNA for the CDR3: TGTGCCAGCAGTGAACTGTGGAACTATGGCTACACCTTC.